A single sample gave rise to the 9 T cell receptor beta chains below, sequenced in a study of shared clonotypes between healthy human individuals. Sequencing was performed with immunoSEQ multiplex PCR; in TCRdb, only in-frame clones are kept and a portion is missing. The repertoire includes roughly 2,000,000 clones, around 96% of them detected once, and roughly 1% sits in the top ten. Naive CD8 cells lacked CD45RO, underwent positive selection for CCR7 and left out terminally differentiated effector memory CD45RA+ cells. Sequenced material: naive CD8+ T cells sorted from blood. These receptors were obtained from a man younger than 30 in good health.

The genes are TRBV7-9 and TRBJ1-1; D perhaps matches TRBD1 (5 bases). Germline assignment: CDR1 SEHNR and CDR2 FQNEAQ (reference sequence). This CDR3 comprises 15 residues. V was shortened by 5 bases and J by 4 bases, with 17 bases between the two germline ends. The CDR3 here is CASSPFEGYSTEAFF. CDR3 nucleotide sequence: TGTGCCAGCAGCCCCTTCGAGGGGTATAGCACTGAAGCTTTCTTT.

The chain carries TRBV5-1 and TRBJ1-2, with 8 bases that match TRBD1. The V gene's germline CDR1 is SGHRS and CDR2 YFSETQ. V shed 4 bases, J shed 0 bases, and the junction held 5 bases outside the gene matches. The CDR3 has 15 residues. The CDR3 bases are TGCGCCAGCAGCACCCGACAGGGGACTAACTATGGCTACACCTTC. This translates into CASSTRQGTNYGYTF.

This chain uses TRBV7-8 with TRBJ1-1; D unclear. The CDR3 runs 12 residues. V lost 5 bases to trimming and J lost 6 bases, with 10 bases between them. From germline, CDR1 is SGHVS and CDR2 FQNEAQ. This chain's CDR3 is CASSPSLAEAFF. CDR3 in DNA: TGTGCCAGCAGCCCCTCCCTGGCTGAAGCTTTCTTT. Variable domain in full (rest from reference TRBV7-8 and TRBJ1-1): GAGVSQSPRYKVAKRGQDVALRCDPISGHVSLFWYQQALGQGPEFLTYFQNEAQLDKSGLPSDRFFAERPEGSVSTLKIQRTQQEDSAVYLCASSPSLAEAFFGQGTRLTVV.

V and J are TRBV7-9 and TRBJ2-7; 7 bases map to TRBD1. The CDR3 covers 13 residues. From germline, CDR1 is SEHNR and CDR2 FQNEAQ (reference sequence). Trimming removed 5 bases from V and 5 bases from J; junction bases left unmatched: 6. In DNA form, the CDR3 reads TGTGCCAGCAGCGCAACAGGGGACCACGAGCAGTACTTC. Protein sequence: CASSATGDHEQYF. Using reference TRBV7-9 and TRBJ2-7 for the parts outside the CDR3, the full variable domain is DTGVSQNPRHKITKRGQNVTFRCDPISEHNRLYWYRQTLGQGPEFLTYFQNEAQLEKSRLLSDRFSAERPKGSFSTLEIQRTEQGDSAMYLCASSATGDHEQYFGPGTRLTVT.

Regarding this clone: Other DNA sequences in the sample encode the same CDR3. The chain links TRBV6-5 to TRBJ2-1; no reliable D call. This CDR3 comprises 15 residues. The V end was cut by 0 bases, the J end by 0 bases, with 6 bases between. Germline V gene sequence: CDR1 MNHEY, CDR2 SVGAGI. This CDR3 reads CASSYSGSSYNEQFF. As DNA, the CDR3 is TGTGCCAGCAGTTACTCTGGAAGCTCCTACAATGAGCAGTTCTTC.

The count of this clone is one. V gene TRBV7-3 combines with J gene TRBJ2-1; no clear D. Germline V gene lookup returns CDR1 SGHTA and CDR2 FQGTGA. CDR3 length: 13 residues. Between the trimmed V and J ends, which lost 2 bases and 5 bases, there was a span of 7 bases. This CDR3 is CASSLSVNNEQFF. The CDR3, as DNA: TGTGCCAGCAGCTTATCAGTAAACAATGAGCAGTTCTTC.

The V and J genes are TRBV4-3 and TRBJ2-2, with D maybe TRBD1 (5 bases). CDR3 size: 17 residues. CDR1 LGHNA and CDR2 YSLEER come from the germline V gene. The ends were cut back, 0 bases at V and 2 bases at J, with 13 bases in the middle. In DNA form, the CDR3 reads TGCGCCAGCAGCCAAGATCGAACAGGAGCAAACACCGGGGAGCTGTTTTTT. It codes for CASSQDRTGANTGELFF.

The V call is TRBV10-3, the J call TRBJ2-5; 9 positions match TRBD1. The CDR3 sequence is 14 residues long. Germline CDR1 ENHRY, CDR2 SYGVKD. J lost 4 bases, V lost 8 bases, and 8 bases had no gene match. CDR3 protein: CAIGDRDAAETQYF. In DNA, the CDR3 is TGTGCCATCGGGGACAGGGATGCAGCAGAGACCCAGTACTTC.

This clone was observed a single time. This chain connects TRBV7-2 to TRBJ2-2; 9 nucleotides align to TRBD1. The V segment lost 5 bases and the J segment 8 bases; nucleotides outside the gene matches: 12. Per the germline V gene, CDR1 is SGHTA and CDR2 is FQGNSA. This CDR3 contains 16 residues. This chain's CDR3 is CASSPQPGQGGGELFF. DNA for the CDR3: TGTGCCAGCAGCCCGCAACCGGGACAGGGAGGTGGGGAGCTGTTTTTT.